What follows are 23 T cell receptor beta chains derived from one specimen sequenced in a study of T cell responses to AZD1222 COVID-19 vaccine. Generated by immunoSEQ multiplex PCR, the TCRdb table keeps only in-frame clones and is missing some. The data hold 100,000 to 130,000 clones, with roughly 86% observed a single time. Here the sequenced sample was peripheral blood, taken on day 0 of AZD1222 vaccination. The receptors derive from an adult in good health.

The chain uses TRBV6-5 and TRBJ2-2; 9 bases fit TRBD1. CDR1 and CDR2 from the germline V gene are MNHEY and SVGAGI. The CDR3 extends over 14 amino acids. Trimming removed 6 bases from V and 5 bases from J; junction bases left unmatched: 4. CDR3 sequence (DNA): TGTGCCAGCAGAGGACAGGGGAGTACCGGGGAGCTGTTTTTT. This encodes CASRGQGSTGELFF.

The chain carries TRBV9 and TRBJ2-7; 7 nucleotides align to TRBD1. V shed 2 bases and J 3 bases; nucleotides not matched to a gene: 5. The CDR3 totals 14 residues. CDR1 is SGDLS and CDR2 is YYNGEE in the germline V gene. The CDR3 region has the DNA TGTGCCAGCAGCGTTGGGACAGAGTACTACGAGCAGTACTTC. It translates to CASSVGTEYYEQYF.

This chain uses TRBV2 with TRBJ2-5; D unresolved. This CDR3 has 12 residues. CDR1 is SNHLY, CDR2 FYNNEI, per germline. The V end was cut by 7 bases, the J end by 3 bases, with 9 bases between. The CDR3 loop reads CASIAFKETQYF. The CDR3 nucleotides are TGTGCCAGCATCGCATTCAAAGAGACCCAGTACTTC. The variable domain in full, with the rest retrieved from reference TRBV2 and TRBJ2-5, is EPEVTQTPSHQVTQMGQEVILRCVPISNHLYFYWYRQILGQKVEFLVSFYNNEISEKSEIFDDQFSVERPDGSNFTLKIRSTKLEDSAMYFCASIAFKETQYFGPGTRLLVL.

This clone was seen just once. The J gene is TRBJ2-1, the V gene TRBV28, with unresolved D. The V and J ends lost 11 bases and 1 base respectively, with 15 bases between them. The CDR3 spans 14 residues. Per the germline V gene, CDR1 is MDHEN and CDR2 is SYDVKM. DNA of the CDR3: TGTGCCTCCGTTATCTCGGGTTCCTACAATGAGCAGTTCTTC. It specifies CASVISGSYNEQFF.

This clone was seen just once. V and J are TRBV7-9 and TRBJ2-1, with 8 bases fitting TRBD2. This CDR3 comprises 16 residues. Germline CDR1 reads SEHNR; CDR2 reads FQNEAQ (reference sequence). V shed 1 base, J shed 4 bases, and the junction held 6 bases outside the gene matches. The CDR3, as DNA: TGTGCCAGCAGCTTAGTTACAGGACTAGCTTACAATGAGCAGTTCTTC. Translated, it gives CASSLVTGLAYNEQFF.

This rearrangement joins TRBV15 to TRBJ1-1; D gene unclear. V gave up 0 bases and J gave up 1 base, with 6 bases separating them. CDR3 length: 14 residues. Germline V gene data show CDR1 as LNHNV and CDR2 as YYDKDF (reference sequence). The CDR3 region has the DNA TGTGCCACCAGCAGAGAGTACAGGAACACTGAAGCTTTCTTT. Amino acid sequence: CATSREYRNTEAFF.

The chain carries TRBV19 and TRBJ2-3, with 8 positions matching TRBD2. Trimming at V came to 7 bases and at J to 4 bases, leaving 10 bases not matched to a gene. The CDR3 totals 15 residues. The V gene's germline CDR1 is LNHDA and CDR2 SQIVND (reference sequence). CDR3 sequence (DNA): TGTGCCAGTACCGTTAGCGGGGATCCCTCAGATACGCAGTATTTT. It encodes CASTVSGDPSDTQYF.

The chain carries TRBV24-1 and TRBJ1-5; TRBD1 might be the D (6 bases). Trimming took off 3 bases at V and 2 bases at J, with 13 bases between the two ends. The germline V gene has CDR1 KGHDR and CDR2 SFDVKD. CDR3 length equals 16 residues. The CDR3 region is CATSDGGGAGNQPQHF. DNA for the CDR3: TGTGCCACCAGTGATGGGGGGGGCGCGGGCAATCAGCCCCAGCATTTT.

The V and J genes are TRBV21-1 and TRBJ1-1. TRBV21-1 constitutes a pseudogene. The CDR3 is 15 residues long. The CDR3 nucleotides are TGTGCCAGCAGCAAGTGGGGGGGTGTAGGAACTGAAGCTTTCTTT. Encoded protein: CASSKWGGVGTEAFF.

This sequence joins TRBV5-4 and TRBJ1-2; D uncertain. This CDR3 is 16 amino acids long. Germline V gene sequence: CDR1 SGHNT, CDR2 YYREEE (reference sequence). Trimming took off 5 bases at V and 4 bases at J, with 21 bases between the two ends. The CDR3 nucleotides are TGTGCCAGCAGTCCCGAAGGCAGCCTCATCCTCTATGGCTACACCTTC. Amino acids: CASSPEGSLILYGYTF.

The CDR3 region is CASSRQANQPQHF. Here the CDR3 DNA reads TGTGCCAGCAGCCGACAGGCCAATCAGCCCCAGCATTTT. This chain uses TRBV6-2 or TRBV6-3 with TRBJ1-5, with D perhaps TRBD1 (6 bases). Germline V gives CDR1 MNHEY, CDR2 SVGEGT. The CDR3 is 13 residues long. V was cut by 6 bases and J by 3 bases, with 9 bases left in between.

In its sample, this clone was seen a few times. The gene calls are TRBV28 and TRBJ1-3, with a tentative D call TRBD1 (6 bases). CDR1 is MDHEN and CDR2 is SYDVKM in the germline V gene. Trimming left V 3 bases short and J 4 bases short, with 10 bases between. CDR3 size: 14 residues. CDR3 in amino acids: CASSFSGAGNTIYF. The CDR3 coding sequence is TGTGCCAGCAGTTTTTCAGGGGCGGGAAACACCATATATTTT.

The chain has TRBV19 and TRBJ2-2, with TRBD1 matching 8 bases. The CDR3 runs to 14 residues. The germline V gene encodes CDR1 LNHDA and CDR2 SQIVND (reference sequence). J lost 2 bases, V lost 6 bases, and 2 bases had no gene match. Here the CDR3 reads CASRGQANTGELFF. As DNA, the CDR3 is TGTGCCAGTAGGGGACAGGCTAACACCGGGGAGCTGTTTTTT.

This clone was detected once. The chain carries TRBV5-1 and TRBJ2-1, with D hard to call. The germline V gene has CDR1 SGHRS and CDR2 YFSETQ. There are 16 residues in the CDR3. Trimming cost V 3 bases and J 0 bases, with 13 bases left between them. The CDR3 coding sequence is TGCGCCAGCAGCTCCACGCAAGATAGCTCCTACAATGAGCAGTTCTTC. Its protein is CASSSTQDSSYNEQFF.

The chain employs TRBV28 and TRBJ1-6; D gene unclear. This CDR3 spans 17 amino acids. The germline CDR1 and CDR2 sequences are MDHEN and SYDVKM. Trimming took 4 bases from V and 9 from J, leaving 22 bases between them. Here the CDR3 reads CASSSPRWGILRSPLHF. DNA for the CDR3: TGTGCCAGCAGTTCGCCTAGGTGGGGAATCTTGCGTTCACCCCTCCACTTT.

This chain connects TRBV5-1 to TRBJ2-7; tentative D call: TRBD2 (5 bases). The V gene's germline CDR1 is SGHRS and CDR2 YFSETQ. There are 13 residues in the CDR3. With 2 bases removed from V and 7 bases from J, the gap between germline ends came to 13 bases. CDR3 DNA: TGCGCCAGCAGCTTTGAGGGCTCGGGGGAGCAGTACTTC. This encodes CASSFEGSGEQYF. The full variable domain, its missing parts supplied by reference TRBV5-1 and TRBJ2-7, is KAGVTQTPRYLIKTRGQQVTLSCSPISGHRSVSWYQQTPGQGLQFLFEYFSETQRNKGNFPGRFSGRQFSNSRSEMNVSTLELGDSALYLCASSFEGSGEQYFGPGTRLTVT.

The genes are TRBV11-2 and TRBJ1-4; D gene unclear. The V and J ends lost 5 bases and 7 bases respectively, with 11 bases between them. The germline V gene encodes CDR1 SGHAT and CDR2 FQNNGV. There are 13 residues in the CDR3. The CDR3 nucleotides read TGTGCCAGCAGCCGAGGGTGGAGTGAAAAACTGTTTTTT. This encodes CASSRGWSEKLFF. Based on the CDR3 plus reference TRBV11-2 and TRBJ1-4, the full variable domain is EAGVAQSPRYKIIEKRQSVAFWCNPISGHATLYWYQQILGQGPKLLIQFQNNGVVDDSQLPKDRFSAERLKGVDSTLKIQPAKLEDSAVYLCASSRGWSEKLFFGSGTQLSVL.

The V gene is TRBV2, the J gene TRBJ2-1; 8 bases match TRBD2. The germline V gene has CDR1 SNHLY and CDR2 FYNNEI. Germline trimming cut 4 bases from V and 4 bases from J; bases unmatched to any gene: 6. The CDR3 is 15 residues long. CDR3 sequence: CASSAGRGDYNEQFF. As DNA, the CDR3 is TGTGCCAGCAGTGCGGGGCGGGGGGATTACAATGAGCAGTTCTTC.

J is TRBJ2-7 and V is TRBV5-5; D may correspond to TRBD1 or TRBD2 (7 bases each). Deletions cut 4 bases from V and 0 bases from J, with 14 bases between. The CDR3 is made up of 15 amino acids. Per germline, CDR1 SGHKS and CDR2 YYEKEE (reference sequence). The CDR3 coding sequence is TGTGCCAGCAGCCAGGGAGGGGACAGCTCCTACGAGCAGTACTTC. Its protein product is CASSQGGDSSYEQYF.

CDR3 sequence reads: CASSYRGDSNQPQHF. In DNA form, the CDR3 reads TGTGCCAGCAGTTATAGGGGAGATAGCAATCAGCCCCAGCATTTT. The V and J genes are TRBV6-5 and TRBJ1-5; possibly TRBD1 for D (5 bases). This CDR3 comprises 15 residues. V lost 3 bases and J lost 0, with 9 bases in between. The germline CDR1 and CDR2 sequences are MNHEY and SVGAGI.

V usage is TRBV4-2 and J usage is TRBJ1-1; D gene uncertain. V was pared by 0 bases and J by 4 bases, with 15 bases between. Germline CDR1 is LGHNA and CDR2 is YNFKEQ. This CDR3 has 16 amino acids. The CDR3 coding sequence is TGTGCCAGCAGCCAAGAAGCGCCAGCTAGTGGCACTGAAGCTTTCTTT. Translation: CASSQEAPASGTEAFF.

This clone has a single count. V is TRBV7-2 and J is TRBJ2-7; the D is unclear. Germline V CDR1 and CDR2: SGHTA, FQGNSA. CDR3 length: 15 amino acids. Trimming removed 1 base from V and 6 bases from J, with 16 bases in between. The CDR3 bases are TGTGCCAGCAGCTTAGATGGGGTCCCCTTTGGCGAGCAGTACTTC. Residues: CASSLDGVPFGEQYF. The variable domain in full, completed from reference TRBV7-2 and TRBJ2-7, reads GAGVSQSPSNKVTEKGKDVELRCDPISGHTALYWYRQSLGQGLEFLIYFQGNSAPDKSGLPSDRFSAERTGGSVSTLTIQRTQQEDSAVYLCASSLDGVPFGEQYFGPGTRLTVT.

This clone has just one count. The rearrangement links TRBV5-1 to TRBJ2-7; the D gene could be TRBD1 or TRBD2 (5 bases each). The V end lost 4 bases, the J end lost 2 bases, and 13 bases lay between the germline ends. The CDR3 runs 14 residues. The V gene's germline CDR1 is SGHRS and CDR2 YFSETQ. The CDR3 DNA is TGCGCCAGCAGCGGGGACGGGTCTCCCTACGAGCAGTACTTC. Protein: CASSGDGSPYEQYF. Full variable domain (missing parts from reference TRBV5-1 and TRBJ2-7): KAGVTQTPRYLIKTRGQQVTLSCSPISGHRSVSWYQQTPGQGLQFLFEYFSETQRNKGNFPGRFSGRQFSNSRSEMNVSTLELGDSALYLCASSGDGSPYEQYFGPGTRLTVT.